Presented here are 27 T cell receptor beta chains from one specimen sequenced in a study of T cells after yellow fever vaccination. MiXCR, applied by TCRdb to the 5' RACE reads, yields one record per CDR3 protein. In the table there are under 400,000 distinct CDR3 sequences, around 13% of which are singletons. Sequences were derived from CD4+ T cells sorted from PBMCs, sampled 15 days after the yellow fever booster vaccination. The receptor source for this set is a man aged 18 to 30 who received the YFV17D yellow fever vaccine.

This clonotype was recorded many times. The chain is built from TRBV12-3 or TRBV12-4 and TRBJ2-3, with D perhaps matching TRBD1 or TRBD2 (6 bases each). V was shortened by 2 bases and J by 7 bases, with 13 bases between the two germline ends. CDR3 length: 14 amino acids. This CDR3 is CASSLPQGRNTQYF. For the CDR3, the DNA is TGTGCCAGCAGTTTACCCCAGGGGAGGAATACGCAGTATTTT.

This clonotype was detected ten times or more. The V and J genes are TRBV5-1 and TRBJ1-1; D is uncertain. In germline, CDR1 is SGHRS, CDR2 YFSETQ. The CDR3 runs 15 residues. Trimming shortened V by 1 base and J by 0 bases, and 10 bases separated the two germline ends. This CDR3 reads CASSLWEGLNTEAFF. In DNA, the CDR3 is TGCGCCAGCAGCTTGTGGGAGGGCTTGAACACTGAAGCTTTCTTT. The whole variable domain, filled in from reference TRBV5-1 and TRBJ1-1, reads KAGVTQTPRYLIKTRGQQVTLSCSPISGHRSVSWYQQTPGQGLQFLFEYFSETQRNKGNFPGRFSGRQFSNSRSEMNVSTLELGDSALYLCASSLWEGLNTEAFFGQGTRLTVV.

This clonotype was detected a few times. This chain links TRBV4-3 with TRBJ1-6, with D unclear. V was trimmed by 0 bases and J by 5 bases, leaving 11 bases between them. This CDR3 spans 16 amino acids. Germline V gene data show CDR1 as LGHNA and CDR2 as YSLEER. The CDR3 here is CASSQDSGQDNSPLHF. The CDR3 DNA is TGCGCCAGCAGCCAAGATTCTGGGCAGGATAATTCACCCCTCCACTTT.

A word on this clonotype: In this CDR3 the conserved last residue, phenylalanine or tryptophan, is missing, so a read error is likely. This sequence joins TRBV5-1 and TRBJ2-4; 12 bases align to TRBD1. This CDR3 is 14 amino acids long. The germline gives CDR1 SGHRS, CDR2 YFSETQ. The junction had 5 bases not matched to a gene; V was cut back by 6 bases and J by 7 bases. The CDR3 DNA reads TGCGCCAGCAAAAAAGGGACAGGGGGCAACATTCAGTACTCC. This codes for CASKKGTGGNIQYS.

The J gene is TRBJ2-1, the V gene TRBV5-4, with 10 bases that match TRBD2. The CDR3 runs 15 residues. Germline V gene data show CDR1 as SGHNT and CDR2 as YYREEE (reference sequence). V was clipped by 0 bases and J by 7 bases; unmatched bases: 4. DNA for the CDR3: TGTGCCAGCAGCTTGGAAGCGGGGGGGCGGAATGAGCAGTTCTTC. It codes for CASSLEAGGRNEQFF.

This clonotype was observed a few times. The rearrangement uses TRBV20-1 and TRBJ1-6; D may be TRBD1 (5 bases). Trimming shortened V by 3 bases and J by 8 bases, and 11 bases separated the two germline ends. The CDR3 consists of 13 residues. Germline CDR1 DFQATT, CDR2 SNEGSKA (reference sequence). Here the CDR3 reads CSARNAGDSPLHF. CDR3 coding DNA: TGCAGTGCTAGGAATGCGGGGGATTCACCCCTCCACTTT.

The table lists this clonotype with a few counts. The chain recombines TRBV7-2 with TRBJ2-7; D not resolved. Trimming took off 7 bases at V and 3 bases at J, with 4 bases between the two ends. Germline V CDR1 and CDR2: SGHTA, FQGNSA. The length of the CDR3 is 10 residues. This CDR3 is CASTNYEQYF. CDR3 bases: TGTGCCAGCACCAACTACGAGCAGTACTTC.

This clonotype appeared once. The chain recombines TRBV20-1 with TRBJ2-1; D is ambiguous. CDR3 size: 14 residues. Germline CDR1 DFQATT, CDR2 SNEGSKA (reference sequence). Trimming took off 3 bases at V and 0 bases at J, with 9 bases between the two ends. CDR3 nucleotides: TGCAGTGCTAGGGATCCGAGCTCCTACAATGAGCAGTTCTTC. This gives the protein CSARDPSSYNEQFF.

V and J are TRBV5-1 and TRBJ2-1; D call uncertain. V lost 2 bases and J 10 bases, leaving 4 bases between the germline ends. The CDR3 has 10 amino acids. CDR1 and CDR2 (germline): SGHRS, YFSETQ. CDR3 DNA sequence: TGCGCCAGCAGCTTCCACGAGCAGTTCTTC. Protein product: CASSFHEQFF. The whole variable domain, filled in from reference TRBV5-1 and TRBJ2-1, reads KAGVTQTPRYLIKTRGQQVTLSCSPISGHRSVSWYQQTPGQGLQFLFEYFSETQRNKGNFPGRFSGRQFSNSRSEMNVSTLELGDSALYLCASSFHEQFFGPGTRLTVL.

This clonotype occurred a few times. The chain employs TRBV6-5 and TRBJ1-2; D is uncertain. CDR1 and CDR2 (germline): MNHEY, SVGAGI. The V end was cut by 6 bases, the J end by 7 bases, with 18 bases between. CDR3 length: 14 amino acids. Here the CDR3 DNA reads TGTGCCAGCAGAGGAAACGGTAAATTGGTTGGCTACACCTTC. Protein product: CASRGNGKLVGYTF.

This clonotype has just a few counts. The genes are TRBV4-1 and TRBJ2-7, with 8 bases that match TRBD1. The CDR3 has 16 amino acids. Germline CDR1 MGHRA, CDR2 YSYEKL. V dropped 1 base and J dropped 3; count of bases not matched to a gene: 8. This CDR3 is CASSQGDRPLIYEQYF. The DNA of the CDR3 is TGCGCCAGCAGCCAAGGGGACAGGCCCCTAATCTACGAGCAGTACTTC.

The V and J genes are TRBV4-2 and TRBJ1-2; 7 bases fit TRBD1. Germline V gene data show CDR1 as LGHNA and CDR2 as YNFKEQ. With 3 bases clipped from V and 4 bases from J, the junction kept 8 bases outside the gene matches. The CDR3 length is 15 residues. The CDR3 bases are TGTGCCAGCAGCCAGGATCCAGGGGGTATCTATGGCTACACCTTC. Translated, it gives CASSQDPGGIYGYTF.

The chain recombines TRBV29-1 with TRBJ2-5; tentatively, D is TRBD2 (5 bases). The V end was cut by 4 bases, the J end by 5 bases, with 11 bases between. Germline CDR1 SQVTM, CDR2 ANQGSEA. The CDR3 covers 12 residues. The CDR3 nucleotides read TGCAGCGTTGCGTCTAGCCCGGAGACCCAGTACTTC. This codes for CSVASSPETQYF.

V is TRBV25-1 and J is TRBJ2-2; a possible D gene is TRBD2 (6 bases). CDR3 length equals 13 residues. Germline CDR1 reads MGHDK; CDR2 reads SYGVNS. V was cut by 7 bases and J by 3 bases, with 9 bases left in between. The CDR3 reads CASTGTYTGELFF. The CDR3 DNA reads as TGTGCCAGCACCGGGACTTACACCGGGGAGCTGTTTTTT.

The chain couples TRBV19 to TRBJ1-6, with 7 bases fitting TRBD1. The germline CDR1 and CDR2 sequences are LNHDA and SQIVND (reference sequence). Trimming cost V 10 bases and J 6 bases; bases outside gene matches: 12. This CDR3 region has 15 residues. The CDR3 loop reads CATRTGAVSNSPLHF. CDR3 coding DNA: TGTGCCACCCGGACAGGAGCGGTTTCTAATTCACCCCTCCACTTT.

This clonotype was seen more than once but under ten times. This rearrangement joins TRBV5-1 to TRBJ2-7; no firm D call. CDR3 length: 14 amino acids. Trimming cost V 3 bases and J 6 bases, with 16 bases left between them. The germline gives CDR1 SGHRS, CDR2 YFSETQ. The DNA for the CDR3 is TGCGCCAGCAGCTCCGACGCTAGGAGAAGCGAGCAGTACTTC. Protein product: CASSSDARRSEQYF.

This clonotype occurred a few times. The rearrangement joins TRBV7-3 to TRBJ1-6; no reliable D call. Trimming left V 2 bases short and J 10 bases short, with 12 bases between. The germline V gene encodes CDR1 SGHTA and CDR2 FQGTGA. This CDR3 is built from 14 residues. The CDR3: CASSLLAVGSPLHF. The CDR3 nucleotides are TGTGCCAGCAGCTTACTAGCTGTCGGGTCACCCCTCCACTTT. The variable domain in full, completed from reference TRBV7-3 and TRBJ1-6, reads GAGVSQTPSNKVTEKGKYVELRCDPISGHTALYWYRQSLGQGPEFLIYFQGTGAADDSGLPNDRFFAVRPEGSVSTLKIQRTERGDSAVYLCASSLLAVGSPLHFGNGTRLTVT.

The V and J genes are TRBV28 and TRBJ2-7, with 9 bases aligning to TRBD1. CDR3 length equals 15 residues. Germline values: CDR1 MDHEN, CDR2 SYDVKM. Trimming at V came to 6 bases and at J to 4 bases, leaving 10 bases not matched to a gene. For the CDR3, the DNA is TGTGCCAGCAGACCCACAGGGGGCGGCAAATACGAGCAGTACGTC. Residues: CASRPTGGGKYEQYV.

This clonotype was detected only a few times. This sequence joins TRBV28 and TRBJ1-1; no firm D call. Germline V CDR1 and CDR2: MDHEN, SYDVKM. Trimming removed 6 bases from V and 1 base from J, with 9 bases in between. The CDR3 length is 13 residues. The CDR3 DNA is TGTGCCAGCAGACTGGACCGGAACACTGAAGCTTTCTTT. This sequence encodes CASRLDRNTEAFF.

This clonotype was counted only a few times. This chain connects TRBV5-1 to TRBJ1-1; TRBD1 is a possible D gene (6 bases). V shed 4 bases and J shed 2 bases, with 12 bases lying between them. Germline CDR1 is SGHRS and CDR2 is YFSETQ. The CDR3 runs to 14 residues. In nucleotides, the CDR3 is TGCGCCAGCAGCCCCTCCAGGGGTAACACTGAAGCTTTCTTT. It codes for CASSPSRGNTEAFF.

The table lists this clonotype with a few counts. The chain couples TRBV28 to TRBJ1-2; 7 bases line up with TRBD1. Germline assignment: CDR1 MDHEN and CDR2 SYDVKM. The length of the CDR3 is 13 residues. V was clipped by 5 bases and J by 8 bases; unmatched bases: 8. CDR3 in amino acids: CASSRDRTSGYTF. In DNA form, the CDR3 reads TGTGCCAGCAGTCGGGACAGAACAAGCGGCTACACCTTC.

This clonotype was seen many times. The CDR3: CASSLIRATDNEQFF. The CDR3 coding sequence is TGCGCCAGCAGCTTAATCAGGGCAACAGACAATGAGCAGTTCTTC. The chain couples TRBV5-1 to TRBJ2-1; maybe TRBD1 (5 bases). Germline V lookup: CDR1 SGHRS, CDR2 YFSETQ. The CDR3 runs to 15 residues. V shed 2 bases and J shed 5 bases, with 14 bases lying between them.

The chain uses TRBV24-1 and TRBJ2-3; 13 nucleotides align to TRBD2. The germline gives CDR1 KGHDR, CDR2 SFDVKD. The CDR3 is 14 amino acids. Unmatched junction bases numbered 1, after V lost 9 bases and J lost 2 bases. Here the CDR3 reads CATGTSGDTDTQYF. The CDR3 coding sequence is TGTGCCACCGGGACTAGCGGGGACACAGATACGCAGTATTTT.

This clonotype was seen repeatedly, ten times or more. This chain uses TRBV5-1 with TRBJ2-7; D might be TRBD2 (5 bases). CDR3 size: 14 residues. Germline V lookup: CDR1 SGHRS, CDR2 YFSETQ. Trimming removed 2 bases at V and 2 bases at J, with 11 bases between. CDR3 nucleotide sequence: TGCGCCAGCAGCTTTACCGGGAACACCTACGAGCAGTACTTC. It encodes CASSFTGNTYEQYF.

In its sample, this clonotype was seen a few times. The rearrangement uses TRBV7-9 and TRBJ2-7, with 8 bases fitting TRBD1. This CDR3 comprises 15 residues. V shed 1 base, J shed 1 base, and the junction held 3 bases outside the gene matches. The germline CDR1 and CDR2 sequences are SEHNR and FQNEAQ (reference sequence). This CDR3 is CASSLGDRGSYEQYV. In DNA, the CDR3 is TGTGCCAGCAGCTTAGGAGACAGGGGATCCTACGAGCAGTACGTC.

This clonotype appeared once. The chain employs TRBV3-1 and TRBJ2-5, with D hard to call. Trimming took 2 bases from V and 5 from J, leaving 9 bases between them. CDR3 length: 13 amino acids. Germline CDR1 is LGHDT and CDR2 is YNNKEL (reference sequence). CDR3 region: CASSQLSTETQYF. The CDR3 DNA reads TGTGCCAGCAGCCAATTAAGCACGGAGACCCAGTACTTC.

This clonotype was seen more than once but under ten times. CDR3 in DNA: TGTGCCAGCAGCCCTGGAACAGGGGAAATCGGGGAGCTGTTTTTT. As protein: CASSPGTGEIGELFF. V is TRBV5-4 and J is TRBJ2-2, with 7 nucleotides matching TRBD1. Trimming at V came to 4 bases and at J to 7 bases, leaving 10 bases not matched to a gene. CDR1 is SGHNT and CDR2 is YYREEE in the germline V gene (reference sequence). CDR3 length: 15 amino acids.